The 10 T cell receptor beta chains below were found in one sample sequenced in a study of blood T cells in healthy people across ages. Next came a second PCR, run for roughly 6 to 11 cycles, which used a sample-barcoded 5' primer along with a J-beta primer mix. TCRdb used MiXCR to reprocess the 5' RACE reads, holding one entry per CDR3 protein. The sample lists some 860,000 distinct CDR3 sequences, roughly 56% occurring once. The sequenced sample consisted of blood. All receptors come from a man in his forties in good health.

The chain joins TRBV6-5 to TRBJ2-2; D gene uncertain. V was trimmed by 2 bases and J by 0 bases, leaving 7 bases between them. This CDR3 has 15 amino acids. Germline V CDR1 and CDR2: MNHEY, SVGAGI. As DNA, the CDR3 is TGTGCCAGCAGTTACGAGAGCTCGAACACCGGGGAGCTGTTTTTT. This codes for CASSYESSNTGELFF.

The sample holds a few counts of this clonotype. The CDR3 sequence is CASTFQGAPNNEQFF. In DNA form, the CDR3 reads TGTGCCAGCACTTTTCAGGGGGCCCCTAACAATGAGCAGTTCTTC. The chain couples TRBV6-2 or TRBV6-3 to TRBJ2-1, with 8 nucleotides matching TRBD1. Losses at the gene ends were 7 bases for V and 5 bases for J; bases not matched to a gene: 10. The germline V gene has CDR1 MNHEY and CDR2 SVGEGT. This CDR3 spans 15 amino acids.

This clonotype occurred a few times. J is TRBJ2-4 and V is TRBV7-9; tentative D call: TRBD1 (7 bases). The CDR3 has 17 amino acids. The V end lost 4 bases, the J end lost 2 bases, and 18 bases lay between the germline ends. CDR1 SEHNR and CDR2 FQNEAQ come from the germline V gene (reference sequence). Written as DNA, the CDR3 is TGTGCCAGCAGCTATTCCAGGGGGGACATCTCCAAAAACATTCAGTACTTC. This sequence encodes CASSYSRGDISKNIQYF.

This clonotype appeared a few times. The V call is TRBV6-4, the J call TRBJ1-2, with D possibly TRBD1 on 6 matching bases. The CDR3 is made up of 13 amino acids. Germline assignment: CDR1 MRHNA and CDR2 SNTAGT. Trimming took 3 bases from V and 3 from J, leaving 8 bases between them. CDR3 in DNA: TGTGCCAGCAGTGAATCAGGGGACTATGGCTACACCTTC. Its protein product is CASSESGDYGYTF.

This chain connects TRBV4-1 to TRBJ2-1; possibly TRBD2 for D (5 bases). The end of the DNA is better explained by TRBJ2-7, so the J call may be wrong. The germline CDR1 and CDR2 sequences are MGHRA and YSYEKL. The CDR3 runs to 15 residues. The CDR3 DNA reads TGCGCCAGCAGCCACGCGGCTAGCTCCTACAATGAGCAGTACTTC. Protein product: CASSHAASSYNEQYF.

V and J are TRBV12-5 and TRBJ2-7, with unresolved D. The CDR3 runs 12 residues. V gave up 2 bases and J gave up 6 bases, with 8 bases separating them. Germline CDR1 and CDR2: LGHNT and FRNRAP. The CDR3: CASGLRAVEQYF. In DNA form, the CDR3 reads TGTGCTAGTGGTTTGCGAGCCGTCGAGCAGTACTTC. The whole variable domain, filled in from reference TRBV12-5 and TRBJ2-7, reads DARVTQTPRHKVTEMGQEVTMRCQPILGHNTVFWYRQTMMQGLELLAYFRNRAPLDDSGMPKDRFSAEMPDATLATLKIQPSEPRDSAVYFCASGLRAVEQYFGPGTRLTVT.

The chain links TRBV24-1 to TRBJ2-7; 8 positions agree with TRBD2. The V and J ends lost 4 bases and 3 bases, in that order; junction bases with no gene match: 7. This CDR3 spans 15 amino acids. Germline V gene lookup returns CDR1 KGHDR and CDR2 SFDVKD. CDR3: CATSDPGGRRYEQYF. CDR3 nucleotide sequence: TGTGCCACCAGTGACCCGGGGGGGAGACGCTACGAGCAGTACTTC.

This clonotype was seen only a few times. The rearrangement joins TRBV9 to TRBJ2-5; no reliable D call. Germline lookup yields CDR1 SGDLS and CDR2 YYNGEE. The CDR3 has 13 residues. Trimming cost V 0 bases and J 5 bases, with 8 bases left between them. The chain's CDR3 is CASSVGTLETQYF. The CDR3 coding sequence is TGTGCCAGCAGCGTAGGAACGCTGGAGACCCAGTACTTC.

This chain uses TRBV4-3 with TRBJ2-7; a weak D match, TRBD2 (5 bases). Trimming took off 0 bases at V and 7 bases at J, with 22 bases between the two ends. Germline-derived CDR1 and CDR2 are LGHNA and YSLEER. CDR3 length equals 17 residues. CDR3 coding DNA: TGCGCCAGCAGCCAAGATCAGGCCAGCGGCCAATACAATGAGCAGTACTTC. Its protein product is CASSQDQASGQYNEQYF.

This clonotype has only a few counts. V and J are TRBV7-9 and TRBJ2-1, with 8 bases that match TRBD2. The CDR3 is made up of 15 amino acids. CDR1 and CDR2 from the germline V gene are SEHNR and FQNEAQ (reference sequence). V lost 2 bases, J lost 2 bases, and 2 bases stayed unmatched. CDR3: CASSLKAGAYNEQFF. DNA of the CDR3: TGTGCCAGCAGCTTAAAAGCGGGAGCCTACAATGAGCAGTTCTTC.